This T cell receptor beta chain was documented in a study of cytotoxic CD8 clonotypes in ibrutinib-treated CLL. Study results and limitations: Clonotypes that were public were uncommon, and they contracted or stayed stable on treatment.

V dropped 6 bases and J dropped 1; count of bases not matched to a gene: 7. This CDR3 spans 15 amino acids. The germline V gene encodes CDR1 MDHEN and CDR2 SYDVKM. Generated by immunoSEQ multiplex PCR, the TCRdb table keeps only in-frame clones and is missing some. The sample records about 25,000 clones, approximately 85% being singletons. As to this clone: Its specificity is unknown.

V is TRBV28 and J is TRBJ2-3; 7 bases match TRBD1. The sequencing used PBMCs, collected after 24 months of ibrutinib treatment. The source of this sequence is a human donor with chronic lymphocytic leukemia. This CDR3 is CASSQRGPRTDTQYF. CDR3 DNA sequence: TGTGCCAGCAGCCAAAGGGGGCCCCGCACAGATACGCAGTATTTT.